A single sample gave rise to the 21 T cell receptor beta chains below, sequenced in a study of CD8 T cells in ankylosing spondylitis. TCRdb analysed the 5' RACE reads with MiXCR anew, one entry per CDR3 protein. The table includes roughly 230,000 distinct CDR3 sequences, over 15% detected once. Source material: blood, either unsorted or a sorted T cell fraction (not recorded which). These receptors were collected from a male donor with ankylosing spondylitis or in good health (not recorded which).

This clonotype occurred a few times. The chain joins TRBV20-1 to TRBJ2-7; D could derive from TRBD1 or TRBD2 (5 bases each). Trimming pared 3 bases from V and 3 bases from J, leaving 15 bases between. Germline loops: CDR1 DFQATT, CDR2 SNEGSKA (reference sequence). The CDR3 is 14 residues long. The CDR3, as DNA: TGCAGTGCTAGTACTTTGGGGGAGTTCTACGAGCAGTACTTC. This gives the protein CSASTLGEFYEQYF.

This clonotype was recorded at least ten times. V gene TRBV12-3 or TRBV12-4 combines with J gene TRBJ1-1; no clear D. Trimming cost V 6 bases and J 4 bases, with 9 bases left between them. This CDR3 region has 12 residues. This CDR3 is CASRKPGTEAFF. Written as DNA, the CDR3 is TGTGCCAGCAGAAAGCCTGGCACTGAAGCTTTCTTT.

Ten or more counts support this clonotype. V is TRBV2 and J is TRBJ1-4, with TRBD1 matching over 9 bases. The germline CDR1 and CDR2 sequences are SNHLY and FYNNEI. V was clipped by 6 bases and J by 5 bases; unmatched bases: 13. This CDR3 contains 17 residues. The CDR3 reads CASSPTGGDPWNEKLFF. CDR3 nucleotide sequence: TGTGCCAGCAGCCCAACAGGGGGCGATCCCTGGAATGAAAAACTGTTTTTT. Full variable domain (rest looked up from reference TRBV2 and TRBJ1-4): EPEVTQTPSHQVTQMGQEVILRCVPISNHLYFYWYRQILGQKVEFLVSFYNNEISEKSEIFDDQFSVERPDGSNFTLKIRSTKLEDSAMYFCASSPTGGDPWNEKLFFGSGTQLSVL.

This chain uses TRBV3-1 with TRBJ2-3, with 8 bases matching TRBD2. Trimming took 8 bases from V and 2 from J; bases not matched to a gene: 9. The CDR3 is made up of 15 amino acids. Looked up from germline, CDR1 is LGHDT and CDR2 is YNNKEL (reference sequence). CDR3 sequence (DNA): TGTGCCAGCTCCCCCGTTAGCGGGAACACAGATACGCAGTATTTT. Its protein is CASSPVSGNTDTQYF.

This clonotype was seen only a few times. The chain employs TRBV4-1 and TRBJ2-1; no firm D call. The CDR3 has 16 residues. V gave up 1 base and J gave up 2 bases, with 12 bases separating them. The germline gives CDR1 MGHRA, CDR2 YSYEKL. The CDR3 spells CASSQVALEPYNEQFF. The CDR3 coding sequence is TGCGCCAGCAGCCAAGTGGCCCTAGAACCCTACAATGAGCAGTTCTTC.

The chain carries TRBV20-1 and TRBJ2-1; maybe TRBD2 (5 bases). From germline, CDR1 is DFQATT and CDR2 SNEGSKA (reference sequence). The CDR3 has 15 amino acids. V shed 1 base and J shed 2 bases, with 12 bases lying between them. CDR3 residues: CSARGLASPYNEQFF. In DNA, the CDR3 is TGCAGTGCTAGAGGGCTAGCCAGCCCCTACAATGAGCAGTTCTTC.

This clonotype appeared a few times. This chain links TRBV9 with TRBJ2-1, with 9 bases matching TRBD2. CDR3 size: 15 residues. Germline CDR1 is SGDLS and CDR2 is YYNGEE. J was trimmed by 6 bases and V by 0 bases; bases with no gene match: 4. CDR3 region: CASSVGSGSGNEQFF. CDR3 nucleotide sequence: TGTGCCAGCAGCGTAGGTAGCGGGAGTGGCAATGAGCAGTTCTTC.

The chain combines TRBV5-1 with TRBJ2-1; 12 bases are a match to TRBD1. Losses at the gene ends were 5 bases for V and 8 bases for J; bases not matched to a gene: 11. Germline CDR1 reads SGHRS; CDR2 reads YFSETQ. This CDR3 comprises 16 residues. CDR3 in DNA: TGCGCCAGCAGTTCGGAAACCGGGACAGGGGGCCATGAGCAGTTCTTC. Protein: CASSSETGTGGHEQFF.

This clonotype was detected a few times. The rearrangement links TRBV28 to TRBJ2-7, with 7 bases aligning to TRBD2. The germline V gene has CDR1 MDHEN and CDR2 SYDVKM. The V and J ends lost 9 bases and 0 bases, in that order; junction bases with no gene match: 5. The CDR3 sequence is 13 residues long. This chain's CDR3 is CASERGGSYEQYF. The CDR3 DNA reads as TGTGCCAGTGAGCGGGGAGGCTCCTACGAGCAGTACTTC. Full variable domain (outside the CDR3, taken from reference TRBV28 and TRBJ2-7): DVKVTQSSRYLVKRTGEKVFLECVQDMDHENMFWYRQDPGLGLRLIYFSYDVKMKEKGDIPEGYSVSREKKERFSLILESASTNQTSMYLCASERGGSYEQYFGPGTRLTVT.

The chain is built from TRBV20-1 and TRBJ2-1; no clear D gene. Looked up from germline, CDR1 is DFQATT and CDR2 is SNEGSKA (reference sequence). The CDR3 length is 13 residues. V was pared by 7 bases and J by 10 bases, with 20 bases between. This chain's CDR3 is CSVERFAKSEQFF. CDR3 in DNA: TGCAGTGTTGAGAGATTTGCGAAATCGGAGCAGTTCTTC.

This clonotype was picked up a small number of times. The chain couples TRBV9 to TRBJ2-2, with 9 bases identical to TRBD1. CDR1 SGDLS and CDR2 YYNGEE come from the germline V gene. V trimming: 4 bases; J trimming: 5 bases; junction bases outside the gene matches: 6. The CDR3 runs to 15 residues. The CDR3 nucleotides are TGTGCCAGCAGCCCGACAGGGGGACGAACCGGGGAGCTGTTTTTT. It encodes CASSPTGGRTGELFF. The full variable domain, rest sourced from reference TRBV9 and TRBJ2-2, is DSGVTQTPKHLITATGQRVTLRCSPRSGDLSVYWYQQSLDQGLQFLIQYYNGEERAKGNILERFSAQQFPDLHSELNLSSLELGDSALYFCASSPTGGRTGELFFGEGSRLTVL.

The table lists this clonotype with a few counts. The V and J genes are TRBV13 and TRBJ2-1; possibly TRBD2 for D (5 bases). In germline, CDR1 is PRHDT, CDR2 FYEKMQ (reference sequence). This CDR3 contains 15 residues. Between the trimmed V and J ends, which lost 5 bases and 1 base, there was a span of 12 bases. This CDR3 reads CASSATDWSYNEQFF. The CDR3, as DNA: TGTGCCAGCAGCGCAACGGACTGGTCCTACAATGAGCAGTTCTTC.

This clonotype showed up just a few times. This rearrangement joins TRBV29-1 to TRBJ1-2; D unclear. Trimming took off 3 bases at V and 3 bases at J, with 14 bases between the two ends. CDR3 length: 14 residues. The germline V gene has CDR1 SQVTM and CDR2 ANQGSEA. The CDR3 DNA follows: TGCAGCGTTGACCGGGAAGATCGAGACTATGGCTACACCTTC. Its protein product is CSVDREDRDYGYTF.

The chain recombines TRBV29-1 with TRBJ1-3, with 8 nucleotides matching TRBD1. In germline, CDR1 is SQVTM, CDR2 ANQGSEA. The V segment lost 4 bases and the J segment 7 bases; nucleotides outside the gene matches: 3. The CDR3 has 12 residues. The CDR3 region has the DNA TGCAGCGTTGCCCAGGGGGCCAACACCATATATTTT. Encoded protein: CSVAQGANTIYF.

The chain joins TRBV4-3 to TRBJ2-7; D may correspond to TRBD1 or TRBD2 (5 bases each). This CDR3 spans 16 amino acids. V lost 0 bases and J lost 4, with 16 bases in between. CDR1 and CDR2 from the germline V gene are LGHNA and YSLEER. This chain's CDR3 is CASSQDHGIGVYEQYF. CDR3 DNA: TGCGCCAGCAGCCAAGACCACGGGATAGGGGTTTACGAGCAGTACTTC.

This clonotype has a count of ten or more. The rearrangement links TRBV4-3 to TRBJ2-7; the D gene is possibly TRBD1 (5 bases). CDR1 is LGHNA, CDR2 YSLEER, per germline. There are 14 residues in the CDR3. V lost 0 bases and J 6 bases, leaving 12 bases between the germline ends. CDR3 region: CASSQEVGLGEQYF. For the CDR3, the DNA is TGCGCCAGCAGCCAAGAGGTGGGGCTAGGCGAGCAGTACTTC.

This clonotype occurred many times. The V and J genes are TRBV27 and TRBJ2-5; D ambiguous. V dropped 5 bases and J dropped 8 bases, with 12 bases sitting between them. Germline CDR1 is MNHEY and CDR2 is SMNVEV (reference sequence). This CDR3 has 12 amino acids. CDR3 protein: CASSPTGLTQYF. The CDR3 bases are TGTGCCAGCAGTCCCACCGGTTTAACCCAGTACTTC.

A note on this clonotype: Given a much more abundant clone one base away, this may be a read error. The chain employs TRBV29-1 and TRBJ1-1, with D unresolved. The CDR3 contains 12 residues. CDR1 is SQVTM and CDR2 is ANQGSEA in the germline V gene. This CDR3 reads CSVREENPEAFF. In DNA, the CDR3 is TGCAGCGTTAGAGAAGAGAACCCTGAAGCTTTCTTT.

This clonotype was picked up many times. The chain combines TRBV4-1 with TRBJ1-5, with 7 bases matching TRBD1. Germline assignment: CDR1 MGHRA and CDR2 YSYEKL. The CDR3 is 17 residues long. Trimming took 0 bases from V and 3 from J; bases not matched to a gene: 8. The CDR3 region has the DNA TGCGCCAGCAGCCAAGATGTGGGCAGGGGGTCCAATCAGCCCCAGCATTTT. It translates to CASSQDVGRGSNQPQHF.

The chain links TRBV4-3 to TRBJ1-3; 7 bases line up with TRBD1. The CDR3 is 16 residues long. The germline CDR1 and CDR2 sequences are LGHNA and YSLEER. Trimming cost V 0 bases and J 0 bases; bases outside gene matches: 2. Here the CDR3 DNA reads TGCGCCAGCAGCCAAGAGGCAGGGGGCTCTGGAAACACCATATATTTT. Translation: CASSQEAGGSGNTIYF.

This clonotype turned up a few times. The rearrangement uses TRBV28 and TRBJ2-2; perhaps TRBD2 as D (5 bases). The CDR3 is made up of 14 amino acids. Germline CDR1 reads MDHEN; CDR2 reads SYDVKM. Trimming removed 6 bases from V and 5 bases from J, with 13 bases in between. The CDR3 loop reads CASSPYGKTGELFF. CDR3 nucleotide sequence: TGTGCCAGCAGCCCCTACGGGAAAACCGGGGAGCTGTTTTTT.